This TCR beta chain was found in a study of vaccination effects on CD4 cells after COVID-19. Across the whole study: Antigen-specific CD4+ T cells were first expanded with viral peptide pools by the ViraFEST assay and only then sequenced. The study sampled two convalescent patients 16 days and one week before vaccination.

When less than 13 days of culture had elapsed, CD4+ T cells were isolated. This clone was detected only once. Its cognate antigen is unknown. Profiling relied on immunoSEQ multiplex PCR, and the TCRdb table lists in-frame clones only, not all of them. The repertoire includes around 50,000 clones, 76% of them detected once, and approximately 12% sits in the top ten. Sequences were derived from CD4+ T cells from PBMCs cultured without peptide, sampled before COVID-19 vaccination. This receptor was taken from a human donor who had a prior SARS-CoV-2 infection.

The CDR3 nucleotides are TGTGCCAGCAGTTACGGACTAGCGGGAGGTAGTGAGCAGTTCTTC. This gives the protein CASSYGLAGGSEQFF. The rearrangement joins TRBV6-5 to TRBJ2-1; 14 bases match TRBD2. The V gene end was trimmed by 2 bases and the J gene end by 9 bases; junction bases not matched to a gene: 3. The CDR3 has 15 amino acids. CDR1 is MNHEY and CDR2 is SVGAGI in the germline V gene.